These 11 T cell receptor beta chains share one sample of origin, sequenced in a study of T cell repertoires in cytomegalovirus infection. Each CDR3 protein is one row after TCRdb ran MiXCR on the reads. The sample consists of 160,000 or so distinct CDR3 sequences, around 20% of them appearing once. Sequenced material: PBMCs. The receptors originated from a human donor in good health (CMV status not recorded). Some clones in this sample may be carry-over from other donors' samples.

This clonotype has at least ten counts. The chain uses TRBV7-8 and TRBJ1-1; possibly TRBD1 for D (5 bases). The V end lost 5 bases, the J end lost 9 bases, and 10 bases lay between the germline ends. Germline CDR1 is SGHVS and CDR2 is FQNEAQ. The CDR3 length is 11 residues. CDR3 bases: TGTGCCAGCAGCCCGGGACTGAAAGCTTTCTTT. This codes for CASSPGLKAFF. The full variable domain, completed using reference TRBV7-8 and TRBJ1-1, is GAGVSQSPRYKVAKRGQDVALRCDPISGHVSLFWYQQALGQGPEFLTYFQNEAQLDKSGLPSDRFFAERPEGSVSTLKIQRTQQEDSAVYLCASSPGLKAFFGQGTRLTVV.

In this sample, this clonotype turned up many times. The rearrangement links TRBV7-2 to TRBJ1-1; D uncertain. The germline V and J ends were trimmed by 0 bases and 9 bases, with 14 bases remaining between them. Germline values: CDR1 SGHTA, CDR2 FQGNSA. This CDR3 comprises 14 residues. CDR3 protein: CASSLAGKLEKAFF. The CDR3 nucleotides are TGTGCCAGCAGCTTAGCGGGGAAATTAGAAAAAGCTTTCTTT.

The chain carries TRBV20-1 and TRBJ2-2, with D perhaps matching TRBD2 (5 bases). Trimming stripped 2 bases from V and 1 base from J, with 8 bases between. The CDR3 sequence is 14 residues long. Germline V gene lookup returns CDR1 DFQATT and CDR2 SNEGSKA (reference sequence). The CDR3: CSARPAGNTGELFF. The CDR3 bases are TGCAGTGCTAGACCGGCGGGGAACACCGGGGAGCTGTTTTTT.

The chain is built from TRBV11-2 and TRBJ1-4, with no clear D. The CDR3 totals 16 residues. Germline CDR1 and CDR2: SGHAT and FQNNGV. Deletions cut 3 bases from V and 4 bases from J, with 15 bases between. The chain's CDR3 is CASSFRSDAVNEKLFF. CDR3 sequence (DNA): TGTGCCAGCAGCTTTAGATCGGACGCCGTTAATGAAAAACTGTTTTTT.

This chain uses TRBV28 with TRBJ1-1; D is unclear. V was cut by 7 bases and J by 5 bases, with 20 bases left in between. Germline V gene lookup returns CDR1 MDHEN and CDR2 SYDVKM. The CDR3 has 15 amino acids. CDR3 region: CASTWGSASRTEAFF. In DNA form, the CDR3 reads TGTGCCAGCACCTGGGGTTCGGCCTCGAGGACTGAAGCTTTCTTT. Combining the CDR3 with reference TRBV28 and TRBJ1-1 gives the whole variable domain DVKVTQSSRYLVKRTGEKVFLECVQDMDHENMFWYRQDPGLGLRLIYFSYDVKMKEKGDIPEGYSVSREKKERFSLILESASTNQTSMYLCASTWGSASRTEAFFGQGTRLTVV.

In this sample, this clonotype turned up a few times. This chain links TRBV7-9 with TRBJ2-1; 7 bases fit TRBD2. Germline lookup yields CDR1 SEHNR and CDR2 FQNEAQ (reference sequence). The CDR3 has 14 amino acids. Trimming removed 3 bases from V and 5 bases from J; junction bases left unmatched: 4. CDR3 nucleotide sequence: TGTGCCAGCAGCTTTTTCGGGAGGAACAATGAGCAGTTCTTC. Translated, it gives CASSFFGRNNEQFF.

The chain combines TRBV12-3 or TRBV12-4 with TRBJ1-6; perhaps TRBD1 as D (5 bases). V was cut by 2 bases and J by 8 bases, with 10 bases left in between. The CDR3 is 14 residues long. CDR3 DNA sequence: TGTGCCAGCAGTTTAAAAGGGGTGGATTCACCCCTCCACTTT. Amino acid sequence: CASSLKGVDSPLHF.

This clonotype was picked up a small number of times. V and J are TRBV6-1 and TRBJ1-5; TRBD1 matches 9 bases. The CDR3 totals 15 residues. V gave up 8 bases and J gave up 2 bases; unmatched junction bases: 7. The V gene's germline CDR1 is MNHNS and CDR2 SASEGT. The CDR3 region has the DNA TGTGCCAGCTACAGGGGGCGCGGGGGCAATCAGCCCCAGCATTTT. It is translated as CASYRGRGGNQPQHF.

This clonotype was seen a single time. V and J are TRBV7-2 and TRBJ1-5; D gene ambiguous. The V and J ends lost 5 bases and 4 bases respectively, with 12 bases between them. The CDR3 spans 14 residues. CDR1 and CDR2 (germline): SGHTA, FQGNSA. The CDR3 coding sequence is TGTGCCAGCAGCCTAGTGCAGACTAATCAGCCCCAGCATTTT. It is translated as CASSLVQTNQPQHF. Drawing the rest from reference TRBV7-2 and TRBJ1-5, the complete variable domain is GAGVSQSPSNKVTEKGKDVELRCDPISGHTALYWYRQSLGQGLEFLIYFQGNSAPDKSGLPSDRFSAERTGGSVSTLTIQRTQQEDSAVYLCASSLVQTNQPQHFGDGTRLSIL.

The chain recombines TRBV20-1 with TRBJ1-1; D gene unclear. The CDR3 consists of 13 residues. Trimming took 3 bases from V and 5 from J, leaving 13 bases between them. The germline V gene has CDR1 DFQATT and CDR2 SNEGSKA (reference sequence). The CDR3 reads CSARAQRMTEAFF. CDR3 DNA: TGCAGTGCTAGGGCACAGCGGATGACTGAAGCTTTCTTT.

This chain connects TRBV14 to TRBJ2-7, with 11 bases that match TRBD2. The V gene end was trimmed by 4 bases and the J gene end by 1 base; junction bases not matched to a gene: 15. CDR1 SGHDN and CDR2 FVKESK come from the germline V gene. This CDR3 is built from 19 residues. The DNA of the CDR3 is TGTGCCAGCAGCCCAAGGACTCCCGGGACTAGCGGTGGGTCCTACGAGCAGTACTTC. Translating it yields CASSPRTPGTSGGSYEQYF.